This is a list of T cell receptor beta chains from one sample in a study of identical twins. Via MiXCR, TCRdb re-called the 5' RACE reads, giving one row per CDR3 protein. The sample includes about 260,000 distinct CDR3 sequences, roughly 7% seen only once; the top ten take roughly 3.6%. This sample also belongs to another study, concerning yellow fever vaccine responses in identical twins.

The sample comprised memory (CD45RO+) T cells sorted from blood. These receptors came from a woman between 18 and 29 years old in good health. The CDR3 runs from the conserved cysteine through the conserved F or W. Each record gives: D gene, V gene, CDR3 protein. A D gene is named only where the DNA matches it firmly.

NA,TRBV20-1,CSAQESLSYNEQFF
NA,TRBV9,CASSVGDGQPNEQFF
TRBD1,TRBV5-1,CASSLSDRDRKNYGYTF
NA,TRBV12-3/TRBV12-4,CASTLVGANNEQFF
TRBD2,TRBV20-1,CSAREWRLAGRWETQYF
NA,TRBV3-1,CASSPRTVQKTEAFF
TRBD1,TRBV18,CASSATGEGNTIYF
NA,TRBV6-1,CALSAGSSETQYF
NA,TRBV12-3/TRBV12-4,CASSLTNTYNEQFF
TRBD2,TRBV12-3/TRBV12-4,CASSGGTSQPYNEQFF
NA,TRBV3-1,CASSPGQTGGSYEQYF
TRBD2,TRBV7-9,CASSLTSGGSQGFF
NA,TRBV18,CASSHPYAREAFF